This T cell receptor (beta chain) is from a study of vaccination effects on CD4 cells after COVID-19 (dated by TCRdb to between 2020 and 2023). For the study in its entirety: Participants received two doses of either the BNT162b2 or the mRNA-1273 mRNA SARS-CoV-2 vaccine. SARS-CoV-2 spike-specific CD4+ TCR repertoires were compared before and after mRNA vaccination in COVID-19 convalescent patients and in infection-naive vaccine recipients. The Oncomine TCR Beta short-read assay on an Illumina iSeq 100 was used to sequence cultures from other donors in the study. A total of 10 COVID-19 convalescent patients and a handful of SARS-CoV-2-naive healthy vaccine recipients were included in the full study. Pre-vaccine samples from two convalescent patients were drawn 16 days and one week before the first dose, 142 and 148 days after COVID-19 diagnosis.

Paper-wide results and their limitations: In convalescent patients, the post-vaccine spike-reactive repertoire consisted mainly of new vaccine-induced clones, largely distinct from infection-induced clones. Both infection-induced and vaccine-induced clones contracted markedly at late post-vaccination timepoints, which is consistent with waning T cell responses. Limitations of the study were the small number of convalescent patients and the absence of early post-infection timepoints.

Germline trimming amounts to 5 bases on V and 5 bases on J, with 9 as the count of junction bases outside the gene matches. The CDR3 covers 15 residues, taking in both the cysteine and the phenylalanine. Only CDR3 DNA is held: 45 bases, read in frame from base 1. Per the germline V gene, SGHDT is the CDR1 and YYEEEE is the CDR2. The library was generated by the immunoSEQ multiplex PCR assay. DNA from the cultured, isolated CD4+ T cells was subjected to TCR beta CDR3 sequencing. In the paper's pipeline: The analysis removed non-productive TCR sequences, trimmed reads to the CDR3 region, and retained only CDR3s that were 7 or more amino acids long. Antigen-specific clonotypes were identified using the MANAFEST web app by comparison of expansion in peptide wells against reference cultures. For clones to be considered positive, expansion at FDR<0.05 versus reference and all other wells, an odds ratio above 5, and a frequency above 0.1% in two replicate wells were required. Clonotypes significantly expanded in SARS-CoV-2 spike wells and in at least one common cold coronavirus spike condition were defined as cross-reactive. CDR3 similarity was assessed by Levenshtein distance with the stringdist R package, and unrooted trees were built with ape in R 3.6.1. TCRdb took this table from immuneACCESS and kept in-frame rearrangements with V and J called. Such tables lack part of the clones; where checked against another copy, unresolved V genes explain under half of the gap, and the rest is unexplained. V and J calls and clone size come straight from that table; D and trimming were deduced from the DNA. The sample has tens of thousands of clones on record, more than 70% of them singletons. Around 40% of the sample comes from the top ten.

In the ViraFEST assay, PBMC were stimulated with viral peptide pools, and antigen-specific CD4+ T cell clonotypes were then identified by expansion using TCR sequencing. After more than nine days of culture, CD4+ T cells were isolated with the EasySep CD4+ T cell isolation kit. PCR-confirmed SARS-CoV-2 infection had occurred in convalescent patients between March and December 2020, before the Alpha, Beta and Delta variants emerged in the United States. Two million PBMC per well were cultured in IMDM with about 5.1% human AB serum, 8 to 10 IU/ml IL-2 and gentamicin, plus 10 ug/ml peptides. Half of the culture medium was replaced with fresh IL-2-containing medium on days 3 and 7. Unless otherwise noted, each peptide stimulation condition was cultured in triplicate wells. Using Ficoll-Paque Plus gradient centrifugation, PBMC were separated from whole blood and then either used fresh or cryopreserved at -140C. The QIAamp micro DNA kit was used to extract genomic DNA from the cultured CD4+ T cells.

Details on this clone: The specificity of this receptor is unknown. Per-nucleotide qualities are absent, and no much larger clonotype sits a single base away.

The receptor was isolated from a human donor who had a prior SARS-CoV-2 infection. The chain joins TRBV5-6 to TRBJ2-3, with 9 middle bases fitting TRBD2. The sample consisted of CD4+ T cells from PBMCs cultured with a peptide pool, taken before COVID-19 vaccination. The nucleotide sequence is TGTGCCAGCAGATACCCGCGGGGGGGGGTAGATACGCAGTATTTT. Its product reads: CASRYPRGGVDTQYF. With the portions outside the CDR3 filled from the reference TRBV5-6 and TRBJ2-3 genes, the complete variable region becomes DAGVTQSPTHLIKTRGQQVTLRCSPKSGHDTVSWYQQALGQGPQFIFQYYEEEERQRGNFPDRFSGHQFPNYSSELNVNALLLGDSALYLCASRYPRGGVDTQYFGPGTRLTVL.